The 13 T cell receptor beta chains below were found in one sample sequenced in a study of identifying expanded T cells in peripheral blood. Generated by immunoSEQ multiplex PCR, the TCRdb table keeps only in-frame clones and is missing some. The sample includes over 85,000 clones, 70% to 90% of them seen just once. Sequencing was done on a sample of blood. The receptors come from a person aged 18-69 years in good health.

The chain joins TRBV18 to TRBJ2-5; a possible D gene is TRBD1 (5 bases). The length of the CDR3 is 17 residues. V was shortened by 3 bases and J by 0 bases, with 17 bases between the two germline ends. Per the germline V gene, CDR1 is KGHSH and CDR2 is LQKENI. The CDR3 loop reads CASSPTPGSLYQETQYF. The CDR3 bases are TGTGCCAGCTCACCCACCCCAGGGTCCTTGTACCAAGAGACCCAGTACTTC.

The rearrangement uses TRBV30 and TRBJ1-5, with D possibly matching TRBD1 (6 bases). V gave up 0 bases and J gave up 4 bases, with 13 bases separating them. This CDR3 comprises 15 residues. Germline V gives CDR1 GTSNPN, CDR2 SVGIG (reference sequence). CDR3: CAWSVARGVNQPQHF. CDR3 DNA: TGTGCCTGGAGTGTAGCCAGGGGCGTGAATCAGCCCCAGCATTTT. Using reference TRBV30 and TRBJ1-5 for the parts outside the CDR3, the full variable domain is SQTIHQWPATLVQPVGSPLSLECTVEGTSNPNLYWYRQAAGRGLQLLFYSVGIGQISSEVPQNLSASRPQDRQFILSSKKLLLSDSGFYLCAWSVARGVNQPQHFGDGTRLSIL.

Judged by abundance, this clone is medium-sized (0.01 to 0.1%). The V gene is TRBV7-6, the J gene TRBJ1-4; D unclear. This CDR3 contains 15 residues. V lost 1 base, J lost 5 bases, and 11 bases lay in between. The germline gives CDR1 SGHVS, CDR2 FNYEAQ. CDR3 DNA sequence: TGTGCCAGCAGCTTAGGCCTGGGAGCGAATGAAAAACTGTTTTTT. As protein: CASSLGLGANEKLFF.

Points on this clone: At the DNA level, this CDR3 is encoded by other sequences in the same sample as well. The rearrangement uses TRBV28 and TRBJ1-4; D unresolved. The CDR3 contains 11 residues. Germline CDR1 and CDR2: MDHEN and SYDVKM. Trimming removed 3 bases at V and 5 bases at J, with 1 base between. The chain's CDR3 is CASSLNEKLFF. The DNA for the CDR3 is TGTGCCAGCAGTTTGAATGAAAAACTGTTTTTT.

The V gene is TRBV18, the J gene TRBJ1-1; maybe TRBD1 (6 bases). The ends were cut back, 4 bases at V and 7 bases at J, with 16 bases in the middle. This CDR3 comprises 14 residues. Germline assignment: CDR1 KGHSH and CDR2 LQKENI. CDR3 nucleotides: TGTGCCAGCTCACTCAATTATCAGGGGAATGAAGCTTTCTTT. Residues: CASSLNYQGNEAFF.

The gene calls are TRBV28 and TRBJ2-5; D is perhaps TRBD1 or TRBD2 (5 bases each). Germline V gives CDR1 MDHEN, CDR2 SYDVKM. The ends were cut back, 2 bases at V and 5 bases at J, with 9 bases in the middle. The CDR3 consists of 13 residues. The CDR3, as DNA: TGTGCCAGCAGTTTACCCAGGGAGGAGACCCAGTACTTC. Encoded protein: CASSLPREETQYF.

This clone came up a few times. The chain is built from TRBV4-2 and TRBJ1-5, with no clear D. This CDR3 is 15 amino acids long. The V and J ends lost 1 base and 3 bases respectively, with 10 bases between them. Per the germline V gene, CDR1 is LGHNA and CDR2 is YNFKEQ. In nucleotides, the CDR3 is TGTGCCAGCAGCCAAGTAGCGGACTCCAATCAGCCCCAGCATTTT. Translated, it gives CASSQVADSNQPQHF.

The J gene is TRBJ2-7, the V gene TRBV7-9, with TRBD2 identical over 7 bases. Germline-derived CDR1 and CDR2 are SEHNR and FQNEAQ (reference sequence). V trimming: 5 bases; J trimming: 1 base; junction bases outside the gene matches: 5. CDR3 length equals 14 residues. CDR3 coding DNA: TGTGCCAGCAGCCGAGGGAGGGGATCCTACGAGCAGTACTTC. Its translation: CASSRGRGSYEQYF. The variable domain in full, with the rest retrieved from reference TRBV7-9 and TRBJ2-7, is DTGVSQNPRHKITKRGQNVTFRCDPISEHNRLYWYRQTLGQGPEFLTYFQNEAQLEKSRLLSDRFSAERPKGSFSTLEIQRTEQGDSAMYLCASSRGRGSYEQYFGPGTRLTVT.

The rearrangement links TRBV5-1 to TRBJ2-5, with 10 bases aligning to TRBD1. J was trimmed by 2 bases and V by 5 bases; bases with no gene match: 6. There are 15 residues in the CDR3. CDR1 SGHRS and CDR2 YFSETQ come from the germline V gene. The CDR3 nucleotides read TGCGCCAGCAGTAGACAGGGGGCGGGACAAGAGACCCAGTACTTC. Protein product: CASSRQGAGQETQYF.

This clone was seen more than once but under ten times. The chain employs TRBV2 and TRBJ2-7; D unresolved. The germline V gene encodes CDR1 SNHLY and CDR2 FYNNEI. V lost 1 base and J 2 bases, leaving 6 bases between the germline ends. The CDR3 sequence is 13 residues long. CDR3 nucleotides: TGTGCCAGCAGTGAAGATCAGACCTACGAGCAGTACTTC. It codes for CASSEDQTYEQYF.

V usage is TRBV11-2 and J usage is TRBJ1-1; the D is unclear. The germline V gene encodes CDR1 SGHAT and CDR2 FQNNGV. This CDR3 has 11 residues. V was shortened by 7 bases and J by 7 bases, with 10 bases between the two germline ends. The CDR3 is CASKIRSEAFF. The CDR3 DNA follows: TGTGCCAGCAAAATAAGGAGTGAAGCTTTCTTT.

The chain combines TRBV28 with TRBJ1-2, with 7 bases lining up with TRBD1. V shed 7 bases, J shed 3 bases, and the junction held 8 bases outside the gene matches. This CDR3 comprises 14 residues. CDR1 is MDHEN, CDR2 SYDVKM, per germline. The CDR3, as DNA: TGTGCCAGCATCATAGGGGGCTCAGACTATGGCTACACCTTC. This translates into CASIIGGSDYGYTF.

V gene TRBV5-6 combines with J gene TRBJ2-3, with 7 bases that match TRBD2. Germline CDR1 SGHDT, CDR2 YYEEEE. The CDR3 extends over 16 amino acids. Trimming at V came to 1 base and at J to 6 bases, leaving 11 bases not matched to a gene. In nucleotides, the CDR3 is TGTGCCAGCAGCTTGCTCCGGGGGGATACGGTCGATACGCAGTATTTT. It encodes CASSLLRGDTVDTQYF.